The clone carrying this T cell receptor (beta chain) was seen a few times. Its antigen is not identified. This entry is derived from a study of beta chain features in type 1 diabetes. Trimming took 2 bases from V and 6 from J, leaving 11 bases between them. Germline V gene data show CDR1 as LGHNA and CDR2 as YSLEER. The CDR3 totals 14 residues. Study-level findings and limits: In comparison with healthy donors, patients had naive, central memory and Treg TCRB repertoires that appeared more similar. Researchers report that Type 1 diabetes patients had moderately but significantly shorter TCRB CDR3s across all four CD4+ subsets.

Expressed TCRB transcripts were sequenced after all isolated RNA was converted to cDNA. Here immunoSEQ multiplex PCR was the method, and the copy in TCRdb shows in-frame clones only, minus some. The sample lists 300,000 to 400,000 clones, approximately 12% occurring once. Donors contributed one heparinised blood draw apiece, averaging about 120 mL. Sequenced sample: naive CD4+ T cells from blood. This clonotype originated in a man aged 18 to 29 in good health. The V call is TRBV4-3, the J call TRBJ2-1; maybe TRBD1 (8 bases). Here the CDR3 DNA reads TGCGCCAGCAGCCAAACAGGGGGGGGCAATGAGCAGTTCTTC. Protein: CASSQTGGGNEQFF.